What follows describes a single T cell receptor (beta chain). These data originate in a study of blood T cell repertoires in COVID-19. At the level of the study: Sites in the United States, Italy and Spain provided acute and convalescent COVID-19 samples. Sample material is recorded as cDNA or gDNA derived from T cells, B-cell-depleted T cells, or PBMCs.

In germline, CDR1 is SGHTA, CDR2 FQGTGA. Trimming pared 0 bases from V and 0 bases from J, leaving 12 bases between. This CDR3 contains 17 residues. Authors' processing steps: Amplifying reference gene primers gave estimates of nucleated cell counts. Only in-frame clones appear in the TCRdb table, and some are missing; sequencing was by immunoSEQ multiplex PCR. D and trimming were read from the DNA, whereas the V and J calls and clone size are those reported in that table. The data contain hundreds of thousands of clones, about 88% of them singletons. The TCR comes from a woman between 65 and 79 years old with COVID-19, enrolled during active disease. The rearrangement uses TRBV7-3 and TRBJ1-3, with D unclear. Specimen: peripheral blood. The CDR3 DNA reads TGTGCCAGCAGCTTAACGTTTCGGGAAAGCTCTGGAAACACCATATATTTT. Amino acid sequence: CASSLTFRESSGNTIYF.